This T cell receptor beta chain was identified during a study of cytomegalovirus exposure and HLA in healthy donors. Sequencing was performed with immunoSEQ multiplex PCR; in TCRdb, only in-frame clones are kept and a portion is missing. The sample holds roughly 130,000 clones; roughly nine tenths are singletons and the top ten take nearly 3%. This clone is a singleton in its sample. With 4 bases clipped from V and 5 bases from J, the junction kept 5 bases outside the gene matches. Germline V gives CDR1 SGHVS, CDR2 FQNEAQ. The CDR3 covers 14 residues. This receptor was taken from a man aged 18-30 years in good health and CMV-seronegative. The V and J genes are TRBV7-8 and TRBJ2-5; 9 bases match TRBD1. What was sequenced was PBMCs. DNA for the CDR3: TGTGCCAGCAGCTGGACAGGGGAAAGGGAGACCCAGTACTTC. It is translated as CASSWTGERETQYF.